This entry describes one T cell receptor (beta chain). Antigen unknown. The CDR3 extends over 14 amino acids. Germline CDR1 reads SSHAT; CDR2 reads FNYEAQ (reference sequence). The sample comes from a study of CXCR3-negative and CXCR3-positive naive CD8 T cells. Study results and limitations: Naive cells, whether CXCR3-negative or CXCR3-positive, had similar TRBV-TRBJ usage, while memory cells differed. TRB CDR3 properties indicated TCR strength, while surface CD5 was similar across naive subsets. Comparison of naive cells showed more hydrophobic TRB CDR3s in CXCR3-positive than in CXCR3-negative naive cells.

Carrying UMI labels, the TRB cDNA libraries were prepared through 5' RACE. No DNA is given; TCRdb re-called the 5' RACE reads and lists each CDR3 protein once. The record lists under 90,000 distinct CDR3 sequences, of which the ten most abundant hold approximately 0.67%. Sequenced: naive CXCR3+ CD8+ T cells from blood. Subset described: CD45RO-CCR7+CD27+CD95- naive CD8+ T cells expressing CXCR3 (TNR3+). The sequence was obtained from a human donor in good health. Some clones in this sample may be carry-over from other donors' samples. J is TRBJ2-1 and V is TRBV7-7. The CDR3 loop reads CASSRFLGDREQFF.